In its sample, the clone carrying this TCR beta chain is medium-sized. The antigen is undetermined. These data originate in a study of vaccination and CD4 T cells after COVID-19. The treatment is: roughly 11-day PBMC culture with coronavirus spike peptide pools or control peptides (ViraFEST assay). Unexposed donor CD4+ T cells predated the COVID-19 pandemic, collected 2011-2018. In germline, CDR1 is MNHNS, CDR2 SASEGT. CDR3 length: 15 amino acids. V shed 1 base and J 6 bases; nucleotides not matched to a gene: 0. The study sequenced cultured CD4+ T cell DNA using the Oncomine TCR Beta short-read assay. Genomic DNA from cultured CD4+ T cells was extracted. TCRdb itself ran the PCR reads through MiXCR, one entry per CDR3 protein. The repertoire holds around 10,000 distinct CDR3 sequences, roughly 29% seen once, with more than 10% in the top ten.

Sequenced: CD4+ T cells from blood, cultured in vitro. The receptor comes from a human donor in good health. This chain joins TRBV6-1 and TRBJ2-1, with 13 positions matching TRBD2. CDR3 sequence reads: CASSEGTSGSNEQFF. Written as DNA, the CDR3 is TGTGCCAGCAGTGAAGGGACTAGCGGGAGCAATGAGCAGTTCTTC.